These 11 T cell receptor beta chains share one sample of origin, sequenced in a study of response to subunit inactivated influenza vaccine. Each CDR3 protein is one row after TCRdb ran MiXCR on the RT-PCR reads. The table shows roughly 700,000 distinct CDR3 sequences, with over 11% occurring only once. Sequenced here: PBMCs from blood, sampled less than 15 days before vaccination. The receptors derive from a man aged 50-59 years who received an inactivated influenza vaccine.

This clonotype has more than one count but fewer than ten. A junction boundary mismatches the germline segment, possibly from a read error. The V gene is TRBV7-7, the J gene TRBJ2-2, with 8 bases identical to TRBD2. The length of the CDR3 is 14 residues. Germline loops: CDR1 SSHAT, CDR2 FNYEAQ (reference sequence). CDR3 sequence reads: CASSGGQNTGELFF. The CDR3 DNA is TGTGCTAGCAGCGGGGGACAGAACACCGGGGAGCTGTTTTTT.

This clonotype was counted a few times. V and J are TRBV20-1 and TRBJ2-7; possibly TRBD2 for D (6 bases). Trimming removed 6 bases from V and 3 bases from J, with 18 bases in between. Per germline, CDR1 DFQATT and CDR2 SNEGSKA (reference sequence). The CDR3 covers 14 residues. The CDR3 region is CSAVAATRNYEQYF. CDR3 in DNA: TGCAGTGCGGTAGCGGCTACCAGGAACTACGAGCAGTACTTC.

The table lists this clonotype with a few counts. The genes are TRBV4-3 and TRBJ2-1; D is perhaps TRBD1 (6 bases). V lost 2 bases and J 8 bases, leaving 16 bases between the germline ends. Germline V gene lookup returns CDR1 LGHNA and CDR2 YSLEER. There are 15 residues in the CDR3. The CDR3 region is CASSQRRGRGDEQFF. CDR3 in DNA: TGCGCCAGCAGCCAACGCAGGGGCAGGGGCGATGAGCAGTTCTTC.

The table lists this clonotype with a few counts. The J gene is TRBJ2-5, the V gene TRBV6-2 or TRBV6-3, with D perhaps matching TRBD1 (5 bases). This CDR3 contains 16 residues. The germline gives CDR1 MNHEY, CDR2 SVGEGT. The V and J ends lost 1 base and 3 bases respectively, with 15 bases between them. Written as DNA, the CDR3 is TGTGCCAGCAGTTACTACTTGTGGACGGACAAAGAGACCCAGTACTTC. It encodes CASSYYLWTDKETQYF.

The rearrangement joins TRBV7-2 to TRBJ1-6; tentative D call: TRBD1 (5 bases). Trimming shortened V by 2 bases and J by 7 bases, and 12 bases separated the two germline ends. Germline V gene data show CDR1 as SGHTA and CDR2 as FQGNSA. The CDR3 covers 15 residues. In DNA form, the CDR3 reads TGTGCCAGCAGCTTATTTAGTGGGGCGAATTCACCCCTCCACTTT. Protein: CASSLFSGANSPLHF.

The rearrangement uses TRBV4-2 and TRBJ2-7, with D perhaps being TRBD1 or TRBD2 (6 bases each). V was shortened by 0 bases and J by 4 bases, with 16 bases between the two germline ends. The CDR3 loop spans 16 amino acids. Germline values: CDR1 LGHNA, CDR2 YNFKEQ. Here the CDR3 reads CASSQDGSRGGYEQYF. For the CDR3, the DNA is TGTGCCAGCAGCCAAGACGGTTCCAGGGGAGGATACGAGCAGTACTTC.

This clonotype was observed a few times. This chain joins TRBV4-1 and TRBJ2-6; TRBD1 or TRBD2 may be the D gene (6 bases each). This CDR3 is 16 amino acids long. Between the trimmed V and J ends, which lost 2 bases and 2 bases, there was a span of 10 bases. Germline V lookup: CDR1 MGHRA, CDR2 YSYEKL. The CDR3 loop is CASSQTGTPGANVLTF. The DNA of the CDR3 is TGCGCCAGCAGCCAAACAGGGACTCCTGGGGCCAACGTCCTGACTTTC.

This clonotype was observed a few times. This rearrangement joins TRBV2 to TRBJ2-5, with 9 bases matching TRBD1. The germline gives CDR1 SNHLY, CDR2 FYNNEI. The CDR3 is made up of 14 amino acids. The junction had 4 bases not matched to a gene; V was cut back by 6 bases and J by 2 bases. The CDR3 bases are TGTGCCAGCAGGACCGGGACAGGGCAAGAGACCCAGTACTTC. It translates to CASRTGTGQETQYF.

Only a few counts were recorded for this clonotype. This sequence joins TRBV29-1 and TRBJ2-1; D unresolved. CDR1 is SQVTM and CDR2 is ANQGSEA in the germline V gene. The CDR3 contains 11 residues. V was cut by 6 bases and J by 5 bases, with 8 bases left in between. The CDR3 region has the DNA TGCAGCGTGGTCAAGGACAATGAGCAGTTCTTC. Protein: CSVVKDNEQFF.

This chain connects TRBV20-1 to TRBJ2-7, with 8 positions matching TRBD2. This CDR3 spans 14 amino acids. V lost 0 bases and J lost 9; bases outside the gene matches: 10. Germline values: CDR1 DFQATT, CDR2 SNEGSKA (reference sequence). The CDR3 protein is CSARDGLAGYGQYF. DNA of the CDR3: TGCAGTGCTAGAGATGGGCTAGCGGGTTATGGGCAGTACTTC.

This chain links TRBV5-1 with TRBJ2-3; D is ambiguous. From germline, CDR1 is SGHRS and CDR2 YFSETQ. This CDR3 has 13 residues. Trimming left V 3 bases short and J 0 bases short, with 5 bases between. CDR3: CASSWPSTDTQYF. DNA for the CDR3: TGCGCCAGCAGCTGGCCTAGCACAGATACGCAGTATTTT.